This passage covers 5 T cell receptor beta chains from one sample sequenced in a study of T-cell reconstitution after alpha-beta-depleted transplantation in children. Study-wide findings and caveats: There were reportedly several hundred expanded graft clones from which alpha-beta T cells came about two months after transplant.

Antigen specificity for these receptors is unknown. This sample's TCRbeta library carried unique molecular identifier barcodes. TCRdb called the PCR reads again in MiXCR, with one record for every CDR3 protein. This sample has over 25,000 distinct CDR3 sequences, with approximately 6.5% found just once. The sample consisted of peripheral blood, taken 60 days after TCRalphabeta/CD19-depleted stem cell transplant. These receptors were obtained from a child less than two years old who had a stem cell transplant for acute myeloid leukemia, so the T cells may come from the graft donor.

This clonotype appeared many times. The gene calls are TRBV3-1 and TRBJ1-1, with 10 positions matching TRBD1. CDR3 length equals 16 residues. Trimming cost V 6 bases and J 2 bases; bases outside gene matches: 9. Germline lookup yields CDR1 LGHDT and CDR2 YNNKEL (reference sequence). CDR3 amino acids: CASRPGTGERNTEAFF. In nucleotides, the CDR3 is TGTGCCAGCAGGCCCGGGACAGGGGAGAGAAACACTGAAGCTTTCTTT.

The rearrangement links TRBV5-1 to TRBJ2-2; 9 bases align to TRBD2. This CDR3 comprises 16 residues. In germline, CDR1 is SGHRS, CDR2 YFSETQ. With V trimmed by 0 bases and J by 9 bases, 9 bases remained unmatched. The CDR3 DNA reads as TGCGCCAGCAGCTTGGCGGGCGGGAGGGCCCGCCGGGAGCTGTTTTTT. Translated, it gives CASSLAGGRARRELFF.

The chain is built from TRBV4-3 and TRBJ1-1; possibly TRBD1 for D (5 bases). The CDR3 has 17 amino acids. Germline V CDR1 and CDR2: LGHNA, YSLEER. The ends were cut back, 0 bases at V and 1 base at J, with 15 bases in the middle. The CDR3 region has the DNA TGCGCCAGCAGCCAAGATGCAGACCCCGGGGCGAACACTGAAGCTTTCTTT. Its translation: CASSQDADPGANTEAFF.

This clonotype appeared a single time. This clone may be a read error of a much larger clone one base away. The CDR3 loop reads CSSSEAGAGGWSQHF. CDR3 nucleotides: TGTTCCAGCAGTGAAGCTGGCGCAGGCGGTTGGTCCCAGCATTTT. The chain recombines TRBV6-1 with TRBJ1-5; D is unclear. Germline lookup yields CDR1 MNHNS and CDR2 SASEGT. The length of the CDR3 is 15 residues.

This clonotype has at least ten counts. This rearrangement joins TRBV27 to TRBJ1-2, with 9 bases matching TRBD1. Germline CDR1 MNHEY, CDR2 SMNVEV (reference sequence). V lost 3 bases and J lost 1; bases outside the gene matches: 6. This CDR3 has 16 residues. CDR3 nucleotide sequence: TGTGCCAGCAGTTTCGACAGGGGGTCCGGTAACTATGGCTACACCTTC. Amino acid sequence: CASSFDRGSGNYGYTF.